This entry concerns a single T cell receptor (beta chain). Its antigen is not known. Profiled with immunoSEQ multiplex PCR; TCRdb holds only in-frame clones, not every one. Here the sample spans roughly 680,000 clones, roughly two thirds being singletons. The V gene's germline CDR1 is MDHEN and CDR2 SYDVKM. V lost 7 bases to trimming and J lost 0 bases, with 13 bases between them. The CDR3 consists of 15 residues. The data derive from a study of shared clonotypes between healthy human individuals. Findings and limits, study-wide: Naive CD4 clonotype sharing across several donors was 4% to 5%.

Negatively enriched CD4+ T cells were divided by CD45RA into naive and memory. The receptor comes from a woman aged 25 to 39 in good health. The chain recombines TRBV28 with TRBJ1-3; D is uncertain. The specimen sequenced was memory CD4+ T cells sorted from blood. Subset meaning: CD45RA-negative fraction. CDR3 sequence reads: CASTAHGSSGNTIYF. In DNA form, the CDR3 reads TGTGCCAGCACCGCACACGGAAGCTCTGGAAACACCATATATTTT.